This T cell receptor (beta chain) was observed in a study of shared clonotypes between healthy human individuals. Execution of the assay was at deep level. Sequencing was performed with immunoSEQ multiplex PCR; in TCRdb, only in-frame clones are kept and a portion is missing. Of some 2,400,000 clones in the sample, 95% were seen once. V was clipped by 2 bases and J by 0 bases, with 17 bases between them. CDR1 and CDR2 from the germline V gene are MDHEN and SYDVKM. CDR3 length: 18 amino acids. The clonotype comes from a man aged 18 to 29 in good health. The chain recombines TRBV28 with TRBJ1-5; D may be TRBD1 (6 bases). The specimen was naive CD4+ T cells sorted from blood. Subset meaning: CD45RA+ positively selected. The CDR3 bases are TGTGCCAGCAGTTTACCGGGACACCTTAGTCATAGCAATCAGCCCCAGCATTTT. Encoded protein: CASSLPGHLSHSNQPQHF.